This is a list of T cell receptor beta chains from one sample in a study of OX40 agonist ivuxolimab in advanced cancers. Sequencing used immunoSEQ multiplex PCR; TCRdb keeps in-frame clones, though not all of them. The sample records about 36,000 clones, approximately 80% being singletons. The sequences come from CD4+ or CD8+ T cells sorted from blood, collected in a trial of the OX40 agonist ivuxolimab. These receptor sequences come from an adult with an advanced solid tumor such as melanoma, head and neck, liver or kidney cancer. Each CDR3 is given without its conserved first and last residue.

>TRBJ1-2|TRBV5-1
ASSAQGPVTGGYT
>TRBJ1-1|TRBV30
AWERTVSAYTEAF
>TRBJ1-3|TRBV30
ASLDLRSGNTIY
>TRBJ2-7|TRBV5-1
ASSVGRDYEQY
>TRBJ2-7|TRBV6-1
ASSVDTYEQY
>TRBJ2-7|TRBV5-6
ASSLVGTASYEQY
>TRBJ1-1|TRBV11-3
ASSLFGNTEAF
>TRBJ2-7|TRBV28
ASSTPLDRDYEQY
>TRBJ1-1|TRBV4-2
ASSQDPMGVSNTEAF
>TRBJ1-1|TRBV6-1
ASSDVPYFGAF
>TRBJ2-2|TRBV19
ASSWGTGGFSGELF
>TRBJ2-2|TRBV6-1
ASSAGRTGELF
>TRBJ1-2|TRBV11-2
ASSLEPGSRGYT
>TRBJ1-1|TRBV4-1
ASSLGPANTEAF